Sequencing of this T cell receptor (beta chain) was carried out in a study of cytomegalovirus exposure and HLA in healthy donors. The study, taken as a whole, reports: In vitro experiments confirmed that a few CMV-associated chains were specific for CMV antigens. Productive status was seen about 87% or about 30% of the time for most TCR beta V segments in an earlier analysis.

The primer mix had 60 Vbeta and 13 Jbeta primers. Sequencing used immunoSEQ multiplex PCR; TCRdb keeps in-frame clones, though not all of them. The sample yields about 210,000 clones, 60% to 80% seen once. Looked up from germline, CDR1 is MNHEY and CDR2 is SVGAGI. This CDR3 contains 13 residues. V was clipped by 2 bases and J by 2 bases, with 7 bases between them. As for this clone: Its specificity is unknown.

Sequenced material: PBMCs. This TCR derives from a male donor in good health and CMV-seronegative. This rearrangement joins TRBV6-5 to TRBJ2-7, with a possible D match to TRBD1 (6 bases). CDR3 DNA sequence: TGTGCCAGCAGTTACACAGGGCCCTACGAGCAGTACTTC. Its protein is CASSYTGPYEQYF.